Each of the 13 T cell receptor beta chains below was sequenced from the same sample in a study of T cells in localized non-small cell lung cancer. TCRdb's copy holds only in-frame clones and misses some; the assay was immunoSEQ multiplex PCR. The profile covers roughly 2,000 clones, with around 25% appearing a single time and approximately 11% taken by the ten largest. The sequencing here drew on normal lung tissue next to the tumor, taken before any cancer treatment. These receptors were taken from a female donor at least 60 years old with stage I lung adenocarcinoma.

J is TRBJ1-4 and V is TRBV5-1, with TRBD1 identical over 7 bases. In germline, CDR1 is SGHRS, CDR2 YFSETQ. After removal of 2 bases from V and 4 bases from J, the junction contained 5 bases not matched to a gene. The CDR3 extends over 15 amino acids. The CDR3 loop reads CASSLTTGFNEKLFF. CDR3 nucleotides: TGCGCCAGCAGCTTAACGACAGGGTTTAATGAAAAACTGTTTTTT.

The gene calls are TRBV6-8 and TRBJ2-1, with 7 nucleotides matching TRBD1. The germline gives CDR1 MNHGY, CDR2 SAAAGT. The J segment lost 11 bases and the V segment lost 6 bases, leaving 13 bases of the junction unmatched. The CDR3 spans 14 residues. The CDR3 protein is CASSLSHRGGQQFF. The CDR3 coding sequence is TGTGCCAGCAGCTTGTCACACAGGGGTGGGCAGCAGTTCTTC.

The sample holds a few counts of this clone. This chain joins TRBV11-3 and TRBJ2-1; 10 bases fit TRBD1. The ends lost 5 bases at V and 4 bases at J; junction bases unmatched: 5. This CDR3 region has 15 residues. Per germline, CDR1 SGHNT and CDR2 YENEEA. The CDR3 here is CASSLPGQGYNEQFF. CDR3 nucleotide sequence: TGTGCCAGCAGCCTACCGGGACAGGGGTACAATGAGCAGTTCTTC.

The chain carries TRBV9 and TRBJ1-3; 8 bases match TRBD1. V shed 4 bases, J shed 2 bases, and the junction held 2 bases outside the gene matches. The CDR3 is made up of 14 amino acids. Per germline, CDR1 SGDLS and CDR2 YYNGEE. CDR3 region: CASSFRGPGNTIYF. The CDR3 coding sequence is TGTGCCAGCAGCTTCAGGGGGCCTGGAAACACCATATATTTT. The whole variable domain, filled in from reference TRBV9 and TRBJ1-3, reads DSGVTQTPKHLITATGQRVTLRCSPRSGDLSVYWYQQSLDQGLQFLIQYYNGEERAKGNILERFSAQQFPDLHSELNLSSLELGDSALYFCASSFRGPGNTIYFGEGSWLTVV.

Only a few counts were recorded for this clone. The J gene is TRBJ2-1, the V gene TRBV11-3; a possible D gene is TRBD2 (6 bases). CDR3 length: 15 amino acids. In germline, CDR1 is SGHNT, CDR2 YENEEA. The V end was cut by 5 bases, the J end by 4 bases, with 15 bases between. CDR3 residues: CASSQDYGNYNEQFF. As DNA, the CDR3 is TGTGCCAGCAGCCAGGACTATGGGAATTACAATGAGCAGTTCTTC. Looking up the rest from reference TRBV11-3 and TRBJ2-1 gives the full variable domain: EAGVVQSPRYKIIEKKQPVAFWCNPISGHNTLYWYLQNLGQGPELLIRYENEEAVDDSQLPKDRFSAERLKGVDSTLKIQPAELGDSAVYLCASSQDYGNYNEQFFGPGTRLTVL.

This clone was observed a few times. The rearrangement links TRBV19 to TRBJ2-3; D is ambiguous. V was cut by 3 bases and J by 4 bases, with 11 bases left in between. The CDR3 runs 14 residues. From germline, CDR1 is LNHDA and CDR2 SQIVND (reference sequence). The CDR3 DNA is TGTGCCAGTAGTATTGGGGTAGTGGCAGATACGCAGTATTTT. This codes for CASSIGVVADTQYF.

This clone has only a few counts. The rearrangement links TRBV9 to TRBJ2-7; TRBD1 matches at 9 bases. Losses at the gene ends were 7 bases for V and 2 bases for J; bases not matched to a gene: 7. Per the germline V gene, CDR1 is SGDLS and CDR2 is YYNGEE. The length of the CDR3 is 14 residues. CDR3 protein: CASSWGTGTYEQYF. In DNA form, the CDR3 reads TGTGCCAGCTCATGGGGGACAGGGACCTACGAGCAGTACTTC.

This clone was seen a handful of times. This sequence joins TRBV11-3 and TRBJ2-7; D ambiguous. This CDR3 has 14 amino acids. Trimming stripped 1 base from V and 3 bases from J, with 10 bases between. CDR1 and CDR2 (germline): SGHNT, YENEEA. CDR3 DNA: TGTGCCAGCAGCTTAGGAGGATCCATCTACGAGCAGTACTTC. It specifies CASSLGGSIYEQYF.

Within the sample, this clone is medium-sized (0.01 to 0.1%). The chain combines TRBV11-3 with TRBJ2-1; 7 bases line up with TRBD2. The length of the CDR3 is 16 residues. Trimming removed 5 bases from V and 3 bases from J; junction bases left unmatched: 10. Germline V lookup: CDR1 SGHNT, CDR2 YENEEA. This CDR3 is CASSPGLSGDYNEQFF. The DNA for the CDR3 is TGTGCCAGCAGCCCAGGTTTGAGCGGGGACTACAATGAGCAGTTCTTC.

This clone turned up a few times. The gene calls are TRBV11-3 and TRBJ2-2; no definite D call. Looked up from germline, CDR1 is SGHNT and CDR2 is YENEEA. The CDR3 is 16 residues long. Trimming stripped 6 bases from V and 0 bases from J, with 14 bases between. The CDR3 sequence is CASSQSSPTNTGELFF. The CDR3 nucleotides are TGTGCCAGCAGTCAGTCGTCCCCTACGAACACCGGGGAGCTGTTTTTT.

In its sample, this clone ranks as large. This chain links TRBV6-8 with TRBJ2-2, with D perhaps TRBD1 (6 bases). Germline V gives CDR1 MNHGY, CDR2 SAAAGT. The CDR3 extends over 16 amino acids. Trimming removed 5 bases from V and 5 bases from J, with 18 bases in between. Written as DNA, the CDR3 is TGTGCCAGCAGTCCACAACCAAACAGGGAAACCGGGGAGCTGTTTTTT. This sequence encodes CASSPQPNRETGELFF.

The genes are TRBV30 and TRBJ1-2; D gene unclear. This CDR3 region has 12 residues. Trimming removed 1 base from V and 2 bases from J, with 5 bases in between. Germline CDR1 is GTSNPN and CDR2 is SVGIG (reference sequence). The CDR3 region is CAWSGINYGYTF. The CDR3 bases are TGTGCCTGGAGTGGGATCAACTATGGCTACACCTTC. The full variable domain, in which reference TRBV30 and TRBJ1-2 provide the parts outside the CDR3, is SQTIHQWPATLVQPVGSPLSLECTVEGTSNPNLYWYRQAAGRGLQLLFYSVGIGQISSEVPQNLSASRPQDRQFILSSKKLLLSDSGFYLCAWSGINYGYTFGSGTRLTVV.

The V call is TRBV5-1, the J call TRBJ1-1; D is possibly TRBD1 (6 bases). Germline V gene data show CDR1 as SGHRS and CDR2 as YFSETQ. V was clipped by 4 bases and J by 2 bases, with 12 bases between them. The CDR3 spans 14 residues. The CDR3 DNA reads as TGCGCCAGCAGCGTACAGGGTCCCAACACTGAAGCTTTCTTT. As protein: CASSVQGPNTEAFF.